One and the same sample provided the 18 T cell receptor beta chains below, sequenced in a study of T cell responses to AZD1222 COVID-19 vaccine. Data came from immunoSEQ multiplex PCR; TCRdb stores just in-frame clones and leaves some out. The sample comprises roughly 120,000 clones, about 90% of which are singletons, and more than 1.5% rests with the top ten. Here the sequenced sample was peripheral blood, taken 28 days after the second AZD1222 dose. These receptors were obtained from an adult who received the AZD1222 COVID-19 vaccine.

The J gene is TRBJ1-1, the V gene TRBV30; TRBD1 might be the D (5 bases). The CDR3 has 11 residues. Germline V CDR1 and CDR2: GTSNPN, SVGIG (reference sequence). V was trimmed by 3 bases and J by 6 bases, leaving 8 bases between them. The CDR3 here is CAWRTGAEAFF. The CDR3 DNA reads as TGTGCCTGGAGGACGGGGGCTGAAGCTTTCTTT.

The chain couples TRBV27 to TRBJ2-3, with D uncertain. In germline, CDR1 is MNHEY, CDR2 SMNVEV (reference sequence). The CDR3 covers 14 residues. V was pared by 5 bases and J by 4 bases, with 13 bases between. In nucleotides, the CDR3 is TGTGCCAGCAGTCAAGGTAGAGACGCAGATACGCAGTATTTT. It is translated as CASSQGRDADTQYF.

As DNA, the CDR3 is TGCAGCGTCGAGGGGGTCGCTAACTATGGCTACACCTTC. It specifies CSVEGVANYGYTF. The V and J genes are TRBV29-1 and TRBJ1-2; D perhaps matches TRBD1 (6 bases). Germline V lookup: CDR1 SQVTM, CDR2 ANQGSEA. This CDR3 region has 13 residues. Trimming removed 6 bases at V and 0 bases at J, with 11 bases between. The variable domain in full, completed from reference TRBV29-1 and TRBJ1-2, reads SAVISQKPSRDICQRGTSLTIQCQVDSQVTMMFWYRQQPGQSLTLIATANQGSEATYESGFVIDKFPISRPNLTFSTLTVSNMSPEDSSIYLCSVEGVANYGYTFGSGTRLTVV.

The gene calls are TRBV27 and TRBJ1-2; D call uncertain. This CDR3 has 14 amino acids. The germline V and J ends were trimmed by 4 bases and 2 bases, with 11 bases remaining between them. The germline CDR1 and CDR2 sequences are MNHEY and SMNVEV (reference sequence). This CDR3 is CASSSRQNNYGYTF. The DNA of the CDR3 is TGTGCCAGCAGTTCGAGGCAGAACAACTATGGCTACACCTTC.

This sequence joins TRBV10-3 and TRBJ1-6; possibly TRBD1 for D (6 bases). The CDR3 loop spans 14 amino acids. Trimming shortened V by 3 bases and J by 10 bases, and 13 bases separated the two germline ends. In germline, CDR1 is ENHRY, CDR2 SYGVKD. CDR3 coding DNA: TGTGCCATCAGTGAAGGGACAACAGGATCACCCCTCCACTTT. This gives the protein CAISEGTTGSPLHF.

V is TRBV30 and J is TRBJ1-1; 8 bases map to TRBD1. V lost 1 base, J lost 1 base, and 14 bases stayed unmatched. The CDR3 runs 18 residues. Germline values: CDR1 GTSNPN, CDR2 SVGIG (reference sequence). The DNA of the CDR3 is TGTGCCTGGAGTGGAGGACAGGGCTACTACCGACGGAACACTGAAGCTTTCTTT. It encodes CAWSGGQGYYRRNTEAFF.

The CDR3 DNA sequence: TGTGCCAGCAGCTCCCCAGTAAATAATGAAAAACTGTTTTTT. Residues: CASSSPVNNEKLFF. V gene TRBV28 combines with J gene TRBJ1-4; D is unclear. The CDR3 consists of 14 residues. Germline V gene lookup returns CDR1 MDHEN and CDR2 SYDVKM. Trimming shortened V by 6 bases and J by 4 bases, and 12 bases separated the two germline ends.

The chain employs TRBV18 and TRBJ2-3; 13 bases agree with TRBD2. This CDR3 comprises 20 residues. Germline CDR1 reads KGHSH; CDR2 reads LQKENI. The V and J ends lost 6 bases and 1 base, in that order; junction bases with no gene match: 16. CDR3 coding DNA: TGTGCCAGCTCTCGACAAAGGACTAGCGGGAGTCAATTGGGCACAGATACGCAGTATTTT. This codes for CASSRQRTSGSQLGTDTQYF.

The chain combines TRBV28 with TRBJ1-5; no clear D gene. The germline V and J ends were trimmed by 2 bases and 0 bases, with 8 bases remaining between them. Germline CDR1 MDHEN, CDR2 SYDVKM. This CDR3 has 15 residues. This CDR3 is CASSLRIDSNQPQHF. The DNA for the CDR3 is TGTGCCAGCAGTTTACGCATCGATAGCAATCAGCCCCAGCATTTT.

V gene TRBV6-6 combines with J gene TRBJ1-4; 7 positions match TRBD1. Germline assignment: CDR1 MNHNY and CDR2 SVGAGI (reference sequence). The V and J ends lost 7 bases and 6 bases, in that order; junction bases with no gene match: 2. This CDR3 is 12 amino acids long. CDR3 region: CASTDRDEKLFF. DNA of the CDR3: TGTGCCAGCACCGACAGGGATGAAAAACTGTTTTTT.

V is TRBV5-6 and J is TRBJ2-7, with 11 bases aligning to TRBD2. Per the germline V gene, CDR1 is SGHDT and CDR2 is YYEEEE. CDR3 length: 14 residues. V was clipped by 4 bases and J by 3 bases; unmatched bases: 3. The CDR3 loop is CASSEGLADYEQYF. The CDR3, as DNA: TGTGCCAGCAGCGAGGGACTAGCGGACTACGAGCAGTACTTC.

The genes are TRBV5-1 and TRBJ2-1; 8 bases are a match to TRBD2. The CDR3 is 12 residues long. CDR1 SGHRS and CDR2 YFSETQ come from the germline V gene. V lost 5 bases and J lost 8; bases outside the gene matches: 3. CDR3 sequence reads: CASRGGLDEQFF. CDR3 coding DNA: TGCGCCAGCAGGGGGGGACTAGATGAGCAGTTCTTC.

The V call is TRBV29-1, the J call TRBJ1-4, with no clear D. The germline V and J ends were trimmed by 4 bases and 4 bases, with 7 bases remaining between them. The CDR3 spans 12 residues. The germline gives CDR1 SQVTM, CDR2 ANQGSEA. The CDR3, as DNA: TGCAGCGTTGGTGGGGATAATGAAAAACTGTTTTTT. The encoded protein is CSVGGDNEKLFF.

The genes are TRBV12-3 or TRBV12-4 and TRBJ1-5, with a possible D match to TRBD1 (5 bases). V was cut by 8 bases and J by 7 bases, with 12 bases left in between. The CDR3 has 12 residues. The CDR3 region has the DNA TGTGCCAGCGGGCCAGGGTTGCAGCCCCAGCATTTT. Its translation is CASGPGLQPQHF.

The CDR3 DNA is TGCAGTGCTAAATCGTCAGAGACCCAGTACTTC. It yields the protein CSAKSSETQYF. The J gene is TRBJ2-5, the V gene TRBV20-1; D gene ambiguous. CDR1 and CDR2 from the germline V gene are DFQATT and SNEGSKA (reference sequence). The CDR3 consists of 11 residues. V was clipped by 4 bases and J by 4 bases, with 7 bases between them.

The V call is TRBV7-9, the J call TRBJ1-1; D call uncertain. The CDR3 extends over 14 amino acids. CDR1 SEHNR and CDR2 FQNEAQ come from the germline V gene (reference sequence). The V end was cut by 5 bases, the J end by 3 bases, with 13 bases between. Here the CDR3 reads CASSPSGRYTEAFF. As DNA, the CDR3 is TGTGCCAGCAGCCCCTCTGGGCGGTACACTGAAGCTTTCTTT. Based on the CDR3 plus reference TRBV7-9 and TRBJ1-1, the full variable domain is DTGVSQNPRHKITKRGQNVTFRCDPISEHNRLYWYRQTLGQGPEFLTYFQNEAQLEKSRLLSDRFSAERPKGSFSTLEIQRTEQGDSAMYLCASSPSGRYTEAFFGQGTRLTVV.

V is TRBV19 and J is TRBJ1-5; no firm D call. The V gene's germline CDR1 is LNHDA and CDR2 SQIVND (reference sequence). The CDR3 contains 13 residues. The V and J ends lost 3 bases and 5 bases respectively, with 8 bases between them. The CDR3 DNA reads TGTGCCAGTAGTATGACGGGGTATCAGCCCCAGCATTTT. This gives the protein CASSMTGYQPQHF.

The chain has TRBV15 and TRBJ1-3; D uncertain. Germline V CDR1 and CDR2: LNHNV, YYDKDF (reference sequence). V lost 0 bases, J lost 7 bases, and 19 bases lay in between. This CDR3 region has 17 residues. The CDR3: CATSRDRGSYMENTIYF. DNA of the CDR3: TGTGCCACCAGCAGAGATCGTGGGTCTTACATGGAGAACACCATATATTTT.